Listed below are T cell receptor beta chains from one sample, sequenced in a study of metastatic and nonmetastatic thyroid tumors. Via MiXCR, TCRdb re-called the PCR reads. The sample contains under 15,000 clones, approximately 12% of which appear only once. The sample taken for sequencing was blood. These receptors originate from a female donor with papillary thyroid cancer or a benign thyroid nodule (not recorded which). Some clones in this sample may be carry-over from other donors' samples. CDR3s include the opening cysteine and the closing phenylalanine or tryptophan. A D gene is named only where the DNA matches it firmly. Size values are once, few and many counts, or a class for expanded clones, and some rows have none.

j_call: TRBJ1-1
v_call: TRBV5-1
d_call: .
clone_size: once
cdr3_nt: TGCGCCAGCAGCCCCACTGGTAGGGTAGCTTTCTTT
cdr3_aa: CASSPTGRVAFF

j_call: TRBJ2-6
v_call: TRBV5-1
d_call: .
clone_size: many
cdr3_nt: TGCGCCAGCAGCTTGGATGGGGCCAACGTCCTGACTTTC
cdr3_aa: CASSLDGANVLTF

j_call: TRBJ2-1
v_call: TRBV7-8
d_call: TRBD2
clone_size: many
cdr3_nt: TGTGCCAGCAGCTTAGCAACTAGCGGGATTGGTGAGCAGTTCTTC
cdr3_aa: CASSLATSGIGEQFF

j_call: TRBJ1-5
v_call: TRBV10-3
d_call: .
clone_size: few
cdr3_nt: TGTGCCATCAGTGGCAGGGTTCATCATTCCCAGCATTTT
cdr3_aa: CAISGRVHHSQHF

j_call: TRBJ1-5
v_call: TRBV6-1
d_call: .
clone_size: medium-sized
cdr3_nt: TGTGCCAGCAGTGAAGCGGGAGGGACGAGCTTGCCCCAGCATTTT
cdr3_aa: CASSEAGGTSLPQHF

j_call: TRBJ2-7
v_call: TRBV10-3
d_call: TRBD1
clone_size: many
cdr3_nt: TGTGCCATCAGTGACGGGACAGGGTTTTCCGAGCAGTACTTC
cdr3_aa: CAISDGTGFSEQYF

j_call: TRBJ2-7
v_call: TRBV20-1
d_call: TRBD2
clone_size: .
cdr3_nt: TGCAGTGCTACGACTAGCGGGGCTTACGAGCAGTACTTC
cdr3_aa: CSATTSGAYEQYF

j_call: TRBJ2-3
v_call: TRBV5-1
d_call: .
clone_size: .
cdr3_nt: TGCGCCAGCAGCAAGGGGGATATAGGCACAGATACGCAGTATTTT
cdr3_aa: CASSKGDIGTDTQYF

j_call: TRBJ1-1
v_call: TRBV3-1
d_call: TRBD1
clone_size: many
cdr3_nt: TGTGCCAGCAGCCAATGGGACAGGGAAGCTTTCTTT
cdr3_aa: CASSQWDREAFF

j_call: TRBJ2-5
v_call: TRBV7-9
d_call: .
clone_size: many
cdr3_nt: TGTGCCAGCAGCTTAGTAGGTCCAATGCCGGTCCAAGAGACCCAGTACTTC
cdr3_aa: CASSLVGPMPVQETQYF

j_call: TRBJ1-6
v_call: TRBV12-3/TRBV12-4
d_call: .
clone_size: medium-sized
cdr3_nt: TGTGCCAGCAGTTTAAAAAGGGATTCACCCCTCCACTTT
cdr3_aa: CASSLKRDSPLHF

j_call: TRBJ2-1
v_call: TRBV19
d_call: .
clone_size: many
cdr3_nt: TGTGCCAGTAGCCACACAGGGAATCGCGTACAGGAGCAGTTCTTC
cdr3_aa: CASSHTGNRVQEQFF

j_call: TRBJ2-7
v_call: TRBV20-1
d_call: .
clone_size: many
cdr3_nt: TGCAGTGCTAGCCCAGACGGACAGTACGAGCAGTACTTC
cdr3_aa: CSASPDGQYEQYF

j_call: TRBJ2-1
v_call: TRBV7-8
d_call: TRBD1
clone_size: many
cdr3_nt: TGTGCCAGCAGCTCGGGACAGTACAATGAGCAGTTCTTC
cdr3_aa: CASSSGQYNEQFF

j_call: TRBJ1-1
v_call: TRBV6-1
d_call: .
clone_size: .
cdr3_nt: TGTGCCAGCAGTGAAGGCATGAGGACCGAAGCTTTCTTT
cdr3_aa: CASSEGMRTEAFF

j_call: TRBJ1-2
v_call: TRBV6-1
d_call: TRBD1
clone_size: .
cdr3_nt: TGTGCCAGCACCAAGGCCGGGACAGGGAACTATGGCTACACCTTC
cdr3_aa: CASTKAGTGNYGYTF

j_call: TRBJ2-5
v_call: TRBV5-1
d_call: TRBD2
clone_size: many
cdr3_nt: TGCGCCAGCAGCTTGGGGTCTACTAGCGGGGGGCAAGAGACCCAGTACTTC
cdr3_aa: CASSLGSTSGGQETQYF

j_call: TRBJ2-3
v_call: TRBV4-1
d_call: .
clone_size: many
cdr3_nt: TGCGCCAGCAGCCAAGAAGCCGGTAGTGCAGGCACAGATACGCAGTATTTT
cdr3_aa: CASSQEAGSAGTDTQYF

j_call: TRBJ2-7
v_call: TRBV2
d_call: .
clone_size: medium-sized
cdr3_nt: TGTGCCAGCAGTGTGGTCCAGGCCTACGAGCAGTACTTC
cdr3_aa: CASSVVQAYEQYF

j_call: TRBJ1-1
v_call: TRBV6-1
d_call: TRBD1
clone_size: .
cdr3_nt: TGTGCCAGCAGTGACGGGGACAGAAACACTGAAGCTTTCTTT
cdr3_aa: CASSDGDRNTEAFF

j_call: TRBJ2-7
v_call: TRBV30
d_call: .
clone_size: many
cdr3_nt: TGTGCCTGGACCCTAGGAGGTACTTCCTACGAGCAGTACTTC
cdr3_aa: CAWTLGGTSYEQYF

j_call: TRBJ2-3
v_call: TRBV12-3/TRBV12-4
d_call: .
clone_size: medium-sized
cdr3_nt: TGTGCCAGCAGTTTATGGCGGGACCGCACAGATACGCAGTATTTT
cdr3_aa: CASSLWRDRTDTQYF

j_call: TRBJ2-7
v_call: TRBV5-1
d_call: .
clone_size: once
cdr3_nt: TGCGCCAGCGGACCGCCGGACGGAACCTACGAGCAGTACTTC
cdr3_aa: CASGPPDGTYEQYF

j_call: TRBJ2-2
v_call: TRBV6-1
d_call: .
clone_size: large
cdr3_nt: TGTGCCAGCAGTGAAGGCCAGGGCGGTCCCGGGGAGCTGTTTTTT
cdr3_aa: CASSEGQGGPGELFF

j_call: TRBJ2-1
v_call: TRBV2
d_call: TRBD1
clone_size: many
cdr3_nt: TGTGCCAGCAGTCGGACAGGGGCGGGTGAGCAGTTCTTC
cdr3_aa: CASSRTGAGEQFF

j_call: TRBJ2-1
v_call: TRBV6-2/TRBV6-3
d_call: .
clone_size: few
cdr3_nt: TGTGCCAGCAGTAGGCAGGGCTCCTACAATGAGCAGTTCTTC
cdr3_aa: CASSRQGSYNEQFF

j_call: TRBJ1-6
v_call: TRBV14
d_call: .
clone_size: few
cdr3_nt: TGTGCCAGCAGCCAAGAGAGGGGTTCAACTAGCAATTCACCCCTCCACTTT
cdr3_aa: CASSQERGSTSNSPLHF

j_call: TRBJ1-2
v_call: TRBV28
d_call: .
clone_size: few
cdr3_nt: TGTGCCAGCAGTTTTAGAAACTATGGCTACACCTTC
cdr3_aa: CASSFRNYGYTF

j_call: TRBJ1-1
v_call: TRBV28
d_call: .
clone_size: .
cdr3_nt: TGTGCCAGCAGTCCCCCGAGGAACACTGAAGCTTTCTTT
cdr3_aa: CASSPPRNTEAFF

j_call: TRBJ2-7
v_call: TRBV5-1
d_call: .
clone_size: many
cdr3_nt: TGCGCTAGCAGCTTGGTTACAGCCTACGAGCAGTACTTC
cdr3_aa: CASSLVTAYEQYF

j_call: TRBJ1-2
v_call: TRBV19
d_call: TRBD1
clone_size: medium-sized
cdr3_nt: TGTGCCAGTAGTATGTACAGGGGAGGTAACTATGGCTACACCTTC
cdr3_aa: CASSMYRGGNYGYTF

j_call: TRBJ2-1
v_call: TRBV2
d_call: TRBD1
clone_size: many
cdr3_nt: TGTGCCAGCAGGAAGAACAGGGGATACAATGAGCAGTTCTTC
cdr3_aa: CASRKNRGYNEQFF

j_call: TRBJ2-1
v_call: TRBV10-1
d_call: .
clone_size: .
cdr3_nt: TGCGCCAGCAGTGAGTCGCTACCAACAGAGCAGTTCTTC
cdr3_aa: CASSESLPTEQFF

j_call: TRBJ2-3
v_call: TRBV18
d_call: TRBD1
clone_size: many
cdr3_nt: TGTGCCAGCTCACCCTGGGACAGTCACACAGATACGCAGTATTTT
cdr3_aa: CASSPWDSHTDTQYF

j_call: TRBJ1-3
v_call: TRBV9
d_call: .
clone_size: many
cdr3_nt: TGTGCCAGCAGCGTAGAACCCTCTGGAAACACCATATATTTT
cdr3_aa: CASSVEPSGNTIYF

j_call: TRBJ2-1
v_call: TRBV6-1
d_call: TRBD2
clone_size: few
cdr3_nt: TGTGCCAGCAGCTATAGCGGGAGTGATGAGCAGTTCTTC
cdr3_aa: CASSYSGSDEQFF

j_call: TRBJ2-1
v_call: TRBV30
d_call: .
clone_size: many
cdr3_nt: TGTGCCTGGAGGGGGGCCTACAATGAGCAGTTCTTC
cdr3_aa: CAWRGAYNEQFF

j_call: TRBJ1-2
v_call: TRBV14
d_call: .
clone_size: few
cdr3_nt: TGTGCCAGCAGCCTAGAAGTGTGTGACCCATATGGCTACACCTTC
cdr3_aa: CASSLEVCDPYGYTF

j_call: TRBJ1-3
v_call: TRBV28
d_call: .
clone_size: many
cdr3_nt: TGTGCCAGCAGTTTAGCACAGATCGGAAACACCATATATTTT
cdr3_aa: CASSLAQIGNTIYF

j_call: TRBJ2-5
v_call: TRBV7-9
d_call: TRBD2
clone_size: many
cdr3_nt: TGTGCCAGCAGCTTATTGACTAGCGGGGGGCAAGAGACCCAGTACTTC
cdr3_aa: CASSLLTSGGQETQYF

j_call: TRBJ2-5
v_call: TRBV12-3/TRBV12-4
d_call: TRBD2
clone_size: .
cdr3_nt: TGTGCCAGCAGGGGACTAGCGGGGCCCCAGTACTTC
cdr3_aa: CASRGLAGPQYF

j_call: TRBJ1-2
v_call: TRBV28
d_call: .
clone_size: medium-sized
cdr3_nt: TGTGCCAGCAGTGGTTATGGCTACACCTTC
cdr3_aa: CASSGYGYTF

j_call: TRBJ2-1
v_call: TRBV15
d_call: .
clone_size: many
cdr3_nt: TGTGCCACCAGCAGAGACAGTACCTACAATGAGCAGTTCTTC
cdr3_aa: CATSRDSTYNEQFF

j_call: TRBJ2-1
v_call: TRBV30
d_call: TRBD2
clone_size: .
cdr3_nt: TGTGCCTGCGGGATATCCTGGACTAGCGATGTGAATGAGCAGTTCTTC
cdr3_aa: CACGISWTSDVNEQFF

j_call: TRBJ2-3
v_call: TRBV27
d_call: .
clone_size: many
cdr3_nt: TGTGCCAGCAGTTGGGAGGGCACAGATACGCAGTATTTT
cdr3_aa: CASSWEGTDTQYF

j_call: TRBJ2-1
v_call: TRBV7-6
d_call: .
clone_size: many
cdr3_nt: TGTGCCAGCAGCTTAGCTCGGGGGCCGGGCAATGAGCAGTTCTTC
cdr3_aa: CASSLARGPGNEQFF

j_call: TRBJ1-3
v_call: TRBV20-1
d_call: TRBD1
clone_size: many
cdr3_nt: TGCAGTGCTAGGGCAGGGGGCAATGGAAACACCATATATTTT
cdr3_aa: CSARAGGNGNTIYF

j_call: TRBJ2-5
v_call: TRBV19
d_call: TRBD1
clone_size: many
cdr3_nt: TGTGCCAGTAGTCCCACAGGGGTGGTAGAGACCCAGTACTTC
cdr3_aa: CASSPTGVVETQYF

j_call: TRBJ2-1
v_call: TRBV6-1
d_call: .
clone_size: .
cdr3_nt: TGTGCCAGCAGTGAGGGCCGTGACATTAAGGCCAATGAGCAGTTCTTC
cdr3_aa: CASSEGRDIKANEQFF

j_call: TRBJ1-5
v_call: TRBV7-9
d_call: TRBD1
clone_size: .
cdr3_nt: TGTGCCAGCAGCTCGGGGACAGGCAATCAGCCCCAGCATTTT
cdr3_aa: CASSSGTGNQPQHF

j_call: TRBJ1-2
v_call: TRBV3-1
d_call: .
clone_size: many
cdr3_nt: TGTGCCAGCAGCCAAGGATTGAGAATTTCAGGCTATGGCTACACCTTC
cdr3_aa: CASSQGLRISGYGYTF

j_call: TRBJ2-7
v_call: TRBV29-1
d_call: .
clone_size: many
cdr3_nt: TGCAGCGTTGAAGTACTCGTGACAGGCCCCATGGAGCAGTACTTC
cdr3_aa: CSVEVLVTGPMEQYF

j_call: TRBJ2-7
v_call: TRBV7-8
d_call: TRBD2
clone_size: medium-sized
cdr3_nt: TGTGCCAGCAGCTTAACGCGACTAGCGGGGTACTACGAGCAGTACTTC
cdr3_aa: CASSLTRLAGYYEQYF